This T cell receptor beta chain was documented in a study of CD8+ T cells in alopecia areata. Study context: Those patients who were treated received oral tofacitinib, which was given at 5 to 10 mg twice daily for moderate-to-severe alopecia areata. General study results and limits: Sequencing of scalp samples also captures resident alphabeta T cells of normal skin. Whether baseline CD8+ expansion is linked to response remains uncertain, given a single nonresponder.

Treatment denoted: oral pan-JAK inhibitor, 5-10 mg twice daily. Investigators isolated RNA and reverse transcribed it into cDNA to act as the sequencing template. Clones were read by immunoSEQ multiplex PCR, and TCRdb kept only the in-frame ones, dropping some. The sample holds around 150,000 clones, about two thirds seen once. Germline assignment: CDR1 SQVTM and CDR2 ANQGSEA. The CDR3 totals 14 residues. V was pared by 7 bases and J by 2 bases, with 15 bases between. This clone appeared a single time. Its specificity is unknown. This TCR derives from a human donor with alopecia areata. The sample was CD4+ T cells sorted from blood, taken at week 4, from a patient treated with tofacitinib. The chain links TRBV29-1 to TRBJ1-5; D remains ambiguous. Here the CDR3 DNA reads TGCAGCGCCCGAGTCCCAGGCGGCAATCAGCCCCAGCATTTT. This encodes CSARVPGGNQPQHF.